This T cell receptor (beta chain) was recorded in a study of T cells after yellow fever vaccination. The study's findings and limits: Peaking on day 5 versus 15, the secondary response was faster but weaker. The booster response re-showed most primary clones: approximately 97% CD4, roughly 91% CD8. The presence of abundant clonotypes contaminating from the bulk population was possible in FACS-sorted repertoires.

This clonotype was detected a few times. What it binds is not known. A process of 5'RACE template switching, which added a universal primer site and UMIs, was used to make TCR cDNA. TCRdb re-called the 5' RACE reads through MiXCR, storing one row per CDR3 protein. The profile shows some 350,000 distinct CDR3 sequences, about 4% of them singletons. Trimming took off 4 bases at V and 0 bases at J, with 13 bases between the two ends. The length of the CDR3 is 16 residues. Per germline, CDR1 LGHDT and CDR2 YNNKEL (reference sequence). The sequenced sample was PBMCs, obtained 5 days after the yellow fever booster vaccination. The rearrangement joins TRBV3-1 to TRBJ2-1; perhaps TRBD1 as D (6 bases). The receptor comes from a man between 18 and 35 years old who received the YFV17D yellow fever vaccine. CDR3 bases: TGTGCCAGCAGCCTCAACAGGGCCAGCTCCTACAATGAGCAGTTCTTC. It specifies CASSLNRASSYNEQFF.